This T cell receptor (beta chain) was found in a study of CD8 T cells in ankylosing spondylitis. Study-level findings and limits: Earlier reports found some motif variants in synovial fluid and blood in reactive arthritis. Among TCR beta sequences, a motif of under 10 highly homologous variants appeared characteristic of ankylosing spondylitis blood.

A single record per CDR3 protein comes from TCRdb applying MiXCR to the 5' RACE reads. The repertoire holds more than 400,000 distinct CDR3 sequences, with about 5.2% as singletons. This clonotype was observed many times. Its antigen is not identified. The CDR3 length is 16 residues. From germline, CDR1 is MGHDK and CDR2 SYGVNS. V was clipped by 1 base and J by 0 bases, with 10 bases between them. This clonotype was obtained from a male donor with ankylosing spondylitis. The material sequenced was blood, either unsorted or a sorted T cell fraction (not recorded which). The rearrangement uses TRBV25-1 and TRBJ2-1; possibly TRBD2 for D (6 bases). The CDR3 region has the DNA TGTGCCAGCAGTGAATTGCGGGGTCTCTCCTACAATGAGCAGTTCTTC. This sequence encodes CASSELRGLSYNEQFF.